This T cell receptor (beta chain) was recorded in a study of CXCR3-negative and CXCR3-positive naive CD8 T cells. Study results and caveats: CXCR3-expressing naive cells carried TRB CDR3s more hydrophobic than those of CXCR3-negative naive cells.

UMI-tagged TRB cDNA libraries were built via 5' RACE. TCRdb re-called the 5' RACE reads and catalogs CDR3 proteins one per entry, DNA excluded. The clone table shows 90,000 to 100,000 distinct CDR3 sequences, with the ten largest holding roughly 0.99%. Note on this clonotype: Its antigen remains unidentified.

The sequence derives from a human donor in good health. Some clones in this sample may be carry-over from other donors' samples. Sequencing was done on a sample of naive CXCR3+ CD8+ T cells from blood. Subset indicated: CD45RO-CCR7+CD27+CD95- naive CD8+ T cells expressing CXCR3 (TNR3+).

CDR3 region: CASSPTGNLYEQYF. The chain has TRBV7-9 and TRBJ2-7; TCRdb gives TRBD1 as the D gene, but with no DNA this cannot be confirmed. CDR1 and CDR2 from the germline V gene are SEHNR and FQNEAQ (reference sequence). This CDR3 has 14 residues.